A selection of T cell receptor beta chains follows, all from one sample in a study of blood T cell repertoires in COVID-19. The assay was immunoSEQ multiplex PCR, and TCRdb's table has in-frame clones only and misses some. In the table there are nearly 300,000 clones, roughly 80% of which are singletons. Sequenced sample: peripheral blood. These receptors all come from a human donor with COVID-19, enrolled during active disease. The donor label of this sample is uncertain. CDR3s include the opening cysteine and the closing phenylalanine or tryptophan. A D gene is named only where the DNA matches it firmly. Clone sizes are given selectively: once, few, many, or a class where the clone is expanded.

d_gene,abundance,j_gene,v_gene,CDR3aa,CDR3nt
.,.,TRBJ2-1,TRBV28,CASSGGGVSYNEQFF,TGTGCCAGCAGCGGAGGTGGGGTATCCTACAATGAGCAGTTCTTC
TRBD1,.,TRBJ1-5,TRBV7-9,CASSLTGGNQPQHF,TGTGCCAGCAGCCTTACAGGGGGCAATCAGCCCCAGCATTTT
TRBD1,.,TRBJ1-2,TRBV5-6,CASGQGGGYGYTF,TGTGCCAGCGGACAGGGGGGCGGCTATGGCTACACCTTC
TRBD1,.,TRBJ1-6,TRBV19,CASRPGTVNSPLHF,TGTGCCAGTAGGCCTGGGACAGTTAATTCACCCCTCCACTTT
.,.,TRBJ2-3,TRBV27,CASSSPRQSTDTQYF,TGTGCCAGCAGTTCCCCCAGACAGAGCACAGATACGCAGTATTTT
.,.,TRBJ2-1,TRBV7-3,CASSGAGRSSYNEQFF,TGTGCCAGCAGTGGGGCAGGTCGGAGCTCCTACAATGAGCAGTTCTTC
.,.,TRBJ1-5,TRBV19,CASEDSSNQPQHF,TGTGCCAGTGAGGACAGTAGCAATCAGCCCCAGCATTTT
.,.,TRBJ2-5,TRBV9,CASSASIYSRQETQYF,TGTGCCAGCAGCGCGTCGATCTACAGTCGGCAAGAGACCCAGTACTTC
TRBD2,.,TRBJ2-7,TRBV6-2/TRBV6-3,CASSYSRGAGLEDEQYF,TGTGCCAGCAGTTACTCGAGAGGAGCGGGGTTAGAGGACGAGCAGTACTTC
TRBD2,once,TRBJ2-2,TRBV28,CASSGRLAATGELFF,TGTGCCAGCAGTGGGAGACTAGCCGCCACCGGGGAGCTGTTTTTT
TRBD1,.,TRBJ2-2,TRBV10-3,CAISTRQGNTGELFF,TGTGCCATCAGTACCCGACAGGGGAACACCGGGGAGCTGTTTTTT
.,.,TRBJ1-4,TRBV4-3,CASSQSVSALNEKLFF,TGCGCCAGCAGCCAGTCTGTCAGCGCTCTGAATGAAAAACTGTTTTTT
TRBD2,.,TRBJ2-5,TRBV3-1/TRBV3-2,CASSQPGLAKETQYF,TGTGCCAGCAGCCAACCGGGACTAGCAAAGGAGACCCAGTACTTC
TRBD1,.,TRBJ1-2,TRBV7-9,CASSPRTGYGYTF,TGTGCCAGCAGCCCGCGGACAGGGTATGGCTACACCTTC
TRBD2,.,TRBJ2-2,TRBV9,CASSAGLASNTGELFF,TGTGCCAGCAGCGCGGGACTAGCGAGTAACACCGGGGAGCTGTTTTTT
.,.,TRBJ2-3,TRBV10-3,CAISKVSGPDTQYF,TGTGCCATCAGTAAGGTTAGCGGTCCAGATACGCAGTATTTT
TRBD1,.,TRBJ2-7,TRBV3-1/TRBV3-2,CASSQDGTGFSEQYF,TGTGCCAGCAGCCAAGACGGGACAGGCTTTAGTGAGCAGTACTTC
.,.,TRBJ1-1,TRBV14,CASSHTTGRPPYTEAFF,TGTGCCAGCAGCCACACAACAGGGAGACCACCCTACACTGAAGCTTTCTTT
.,few,TRBJ1-6,TRBV6-5,CASGRLGSPLHF,TGTGCCAGCGGCAGACTGGGTTCACCCCTCCACTTT
.,.,TRBJ2-7,TRBV20-1,CSASGEALDEQYF,TGCAGTGCTAGTGGGGAGGCACTTGACGAGCAGTACTTC
TRBD1,.,TRBJ1-1,TRBV6-5,CASRRTGNTEAFF,TGTGCCAGCCGACGGACAGGGAACACTGAAGCTTTCTTT
TRBD2,once,TRBJ2-1,TRBV19,CASSPNSGIYNEQFF,TGTGCCAGTAGTCCGAATAGCGGGATCTACAATGAGCAGTTCTTC
TRBD1,.,TRBJ1-1,TRBV14,CASSTWTGKAEAFF,TGTGCCAGCAGCACCTGGACAGGGAAGGCTGAAGCTTTCTTT
.,few,TRBJ1-4,TRBV29-1,CSVTGTREKLFF,TGCAGCGTGACCGGGACACGCGAAAAACTGTTTTTT
.,.,TRBJ1-3,TRBV21-1,CASNKSQGPSGNTIYF,TGTGCCAGCAACAAATCGCAGGGGCCGTCTGGAAACACCATATATTTT
.,.,TRBJ2-7,TRBV3-1/TRBV3-2,CASSLDRSQYF,TGTGCCAGCAGCCTCGACAGATCCCAGTACTTC
TRBD1,.,TRBJ1-5,TRBV28,CASSSTDRARDAQHF,TGTGCCAGCAGCTCTACCGACAGGGCCAGAGACGCCCAGCATTTT
.,few,TRBJ2-5,TRBV3-1/TRBV3-2,CASSQDAVSRGTQYF,TGTGCCAGCAGCCAAGATGCCGTTTCCCGGGGGACCCAGTACTTC
TRBD1,.,TRBJ1-2,TRBV11-1,CASSSPTGGMGYTF,TGTGCCAGCAGCTCTCCGACAGGGGGCATGGGCTACACCTTC
TRBD1,.,TRBJ1-4,TRBV3-1/TRBV3-2,CASSTRDRGEKLFF,TGTGCCAGCAGCACCCGGGACAGGGGCGAAAAACTGTTTTTT
.,.,TRBJ2-7,TRBV5-6,CASSFSSSDEQYF,TGTGCCAGCAGCTTCTCTAGCTCCGACGAGCAGTACTTC
.,.,TRBJ2-2,TRBV6-4,CASSEQQELFF,TGTGCCAGCAGTGAACAACAAGAGCTGTTTTTT
.,.,TRBJ2-7,TRBV28,CASPPPGELRVPEQYF,TGTGCCAGCCCCCCACCGGGAGAATTAAGGGTCCCCGAGCAGTACTTC
.,.,TRBJ1-4,TRBV7-7,CASSLDRNEKLFF,TGTGCTAGCAGCTTAGACAGAAATGAAAAACTGTTTTTT
TRBD1,.,TRBJ2-7,TRBV6-5,CASSPDRAAKNEQYF,TGTGCCAGCAGTCCCGACAGGGCGGCGAAAAACGAGCAGTACTTC
.,.,TRBJ1-2,TRBV28,CASIKSGYGGYTF,TGTGCCAGCATTAAGTCAGGGTACGGGGGCTACACCTTC
.,.,TRBJ1-2,TRBV28,CASRDTFYGYTF,TGTGCCAGCAGGGACACTTTCTATGGCTACACCTTC
TRBD1,.,TRBJ2-2,TRBV19,CASGQGWNTGELFF,TGTGCCAGTGGACAGGGGTGGAACACCGGGGAGCTGTTTTTT
.,.,TRBJ2-7,TRBV9,CASSVEVGARNEQYF,TGTGCCAGCAGCGTAGAAGTTGGGGCCAGGAACGAGCAGTACTTC
.,few,TRBJ1-1,TRBV15,CATSINGVEAFF,TGTGCCACCAGCATTAACGGGGTTGAAGCTTTCTTT
TRBD1,.,TRBJ1-5,TRBV28,CASSGGRDRGLKKPQHF,TGTGCCAGCAGTGGGGGTCGGGACAGGGGGCTAAAGAAGCCCCAGCATTTT
TRBD2,.,TRBJ2-1,TRBV7-2,CASSLVGGLAGYNEQFF,TGTGCCAGCAGCTTAGTTGGAGGACTAGCGGGATACAATGAGCAGTTCTTC
.,few,TRBJ1-1,TRBV7-7,CASSLASPGLNTEAFF,TGTGCTAGCAGCTTAGCGTCCCCAGGTCTGAACACTGAAGCTTTCTTT
TRBD1,.,TRBJ1-2,TRBV7-6,CASSSTTGDGYTF,TGTGCCAGCAGCAGCACGACAGGGGATGGCTACACCTTC
TRBD1,.,TRBJ1-2,TRBV7-2,CASSLFRTGLLGGYTF,TGTGCCAGCAGCTTATTCAGGACAGGACTCCTCGGGGGCTACACCTTC
TRBD2,once,TRBJ2-2,TRBV2,CASSELAGFTGELFF,TGTGCCAGCAGTGAACTAGCGGGGTTCACCGGGGAGCTGTTTTTT
.,.,TRBJ2-3,TRBV18,CASSKRDSTDTQYF,TGTGCCAGCTCCAAACGGGATAGCACAGATACGCAGTATTTT
.,once,TRBJ1-1,TRBV27,CASSLRPPREGSLNTEAFF,TGTGCCAGCAGTTTAAGACCCCCCAGGGAGGGCAGCTTGAACACTGAAGCTTTCTTT
.,.,TRBJ2-5,TRBV15,CATSRGIGGKETQYF,TGTGCCACCAGCAGGGGAATCGGGGGAAAGGAGACCCAGTACTTC
.,once,TRBJ2-5,TRBV4-3,CASSRRAGLGETQYF,TGCGCCAGCAGCCGCCGCGCGGGCCTTGGGGAGACCCAGTACTTC
TRBD1,.,TRBJ1-1,TRBV2,CASRTGPNTEAFF,TGTGCCAGCAGGACAGGGCCCAACACTGAAGCTTTCTTT
.,.,TRBJ1-1,TRBV2,CASQQTAMNTEAFF,TGTGCCAGCCAACAGACGGCCATGAACACTGAAGCTTTCTTT
TRBD1,once,TRBJ1-3,TRBV7-6,CASSASDRGGNTIYF,TGTGCCAGCAGCGCATCCGACAGGGGTGGAAACACCATATATTTT
.,many,TRBJ1-3,TRBV28,CASSSPGGSGNTIYF,TGTGCCAGCAGTTCCCCTGGAGGATCTGGAAACACCATATATTTT